The 22 T cell receptor beta chains below come from one sample, sequenced in a study of cytomegalovirus exposure and HLA in healthy donors. The PCR made use of 60 Vbeta and 13 Jbeta primers. Profiling relied on immunoSEQ multiplex PCR, and the TCRdb table lists in-frame clones only, not all of them. The profile shows approximately 140,000 clones, around 79% of them singletons. The sequencing sample was made of PBMCs. The origin of the receptors is a middle-aged woman in good health and CMV-seropositive.

The genes are TRBV19 and TRBJ1-3, with TRBD1 identical over 7 bases. The CDR3 totals 14 residues. The germline V gene encodes CDR1 LNHDA and CDR2 SQIVND (reference sequence). With V trimmed by 5 bases and J by 3 bases, 4 bases remained unmatched. CDR3 DNA: TGTGCCAGTAGTGAACAGGGGTATGGAAACACCATATATTTT. Protein product: CASSEQGYGNTIYF.

V and J are TRBV12-5 and TRBJ1-3, with 7 positions matching TRBD1. Germline V gene data show CDR1 as LGHNT and CDR2 as FRNRAP. V shed 2 bases, J shed 5 bases, and the junction held 3 bases outside the gene matches. CDR3 length: 14 residues. The CDR3 nucleotides are TGTGCTAGTGGTTTGCAGGGGGGAAGAAACACCATATATTTT. It encodes CASGLQGGRNTIYF.

The chain joins TRBV2 to TRBJ1-6; TRBD1 agrees at 9 bases. V trimming: 8 bases; J trimming: 10 bases; junction bases outside the gene matches: 9. CDR3 size: 14 residues. Germline V gene sequence: CDR1 SNHLY, CDR2 FYNNEI. The CDR3 is CASLLDRGNSPLHF. The CDR3 nucleotides are TGTGCCAGCCTCCTAGACAGGGGGAACTCACCCCTCCACTTT.

The chain couples TRBV4-1 to TRBJ1-1, with 8 bases lining up with TRBD1. This CDR3 has 13 residues. Trimming took 6 bases from V and 1 from J; bases not matched to a gene: 1. Germline V lookup: CDR1 MGHRA, CDR2 YSYEKL. The CDR3 DNA reads as TGCGCCAGCAGGGACAGGGCGAACACTGAAGCTTTCTTT. Translation: CASRDRANTEAFF.

The rearrangement uses TRBV4-2 and TRBJ2-3; 15 bases match TRBD2. Germline V gives CDR1 LGHNA, CDR2 YNFKEQ. After removal of 4 bases from V and 0 bases from J, the junction contained 5 bases not matched to a gene. This CDR3 has 18 residues. CDR3 region: CASSPRTSGGGSTDTQYF. The DNA for the CDR3 is TGTGCCAGCAGCCCCCGGACTAGCGGGGGGGGGAGCACAGATACGCAGTATTTT.

Remarks on this clone: A far larger clone is a single base away, which makes a read error likely. Other DNA sequences in the same sample also yield this CDR3. The chain is built from TRBV5-4 and TRBJ2-1, with D unclear. V lost 4 bases and J 5 bases, leaving 4 bases between the germline ends. The CDR3 totals 11 residues. CDR1 is SGHNT, CDR2 YYREEE, per germline (reference sequence). The CDR3 DNA sequence: TGTGCCAGCAGCGGCCACAATGAGCAGTTCTTC. Its translation: CASSGHNEQFF.

In this sample, this clone turned up a few times. V usage is TRBV2 and J usage is TRBJ2-2, with 9 bases identical to TRBD2. The J segment lost 5 bases and the V segment lost 7 bases, leaving 8 bases of the junction unmatched. The CDR3 extends over 15 amino acids. From germline, CDR1 is SNHLY and CDR2 FYNNEI. The CDR3 spells CASNPSGVRTGELFF. For the CDR3, the DNA is TGTGCCAGCAACCCTAGCGGGGTGAGGACCGGGGAGCTGTTTTTT.

The chain recombines TRBV27 with TRBJ2-3, with D unresolved. Between the trimmed V and J ends, which lost 6 bases and 6 bases, there was a span of 7 bases. Germline assignment: CDR1 MNHEY and CDR2 SMNVEV (reference sequence). The CDR3 consists of 11 residues. DNA of the CDR3: TGTGCCAGCAGAGACTGGGATACGCAGTATTTT. It specifies CASRDWDTQYF.

The chain carries TRBV5-1 and TRBJ1-4; TRBD1 matches 8 bases. Trimming at V came to 0 bases and at J to 8 bases, leaving 6 bases not matched to a gene. This CDR3 is built from 15 residues. Germline CDR1 SGHRS, CDR2 YFSETQ. Written as DNA, the CDR3 is TGCGCCAGCAGCTTGGGAGGACAGGGTAACGAAAAACTGTTTTTT. Residues: CASSLGGQGNEKLFF.

This sequence joins TRBV5-1 and TRBJ1-4, with D possibly matching TRBD1 (5 bases). CDR3 length equals 15 residues. CDR1 and CDR2 from the germline V gene are SGHRS and YFSETQ. Trimming cost V 3 bases and J 0 bases, with 9 bases left between them. CDR3 sequence (DNA): TGCGCCAGCAGCTCCAGACAGCCAACTAATGAAAAACTGTTTTTT. It translates to CASSSRQPTNEKLFF.

Details on this clone: Additional DNA sequences in this sample encode the identical CDR3. The rearrangement joins TRBV11-2 to TRBJ2-1; 7 nucleotides line up with TRBD1. Germline V gene lookup returns CDR1 SGHAT and CDR2 FQNNGV. This CDR3 has 13 residues. The V segment lost 5 bases and the J segment 3 bases; nucleotides outside the gene matches: 1. CDR3 nucleotides: TGTGCCAGCAGCCGGGACAGCTACAATGAGCAGTTCTTC. It yields the protein CASSRDSYNEQFF. The full variable domain, in which reference TRBV11-2 and TRBJ2-1 provide the parts outside the CDR3, is EAGVAQSPRYKIIEKRQSVAFWCNPISGHATLYWYQQILGQGPKLLIQFQNNGVVDDSQLPKDRFSAERLKGVDSTLKIQPAKLEDSAVYLCASSRDSYNEQFFGPGTRLTVL.

This clone has just a few counts. The chain joins TRBV29-1 to TRBJ2-7, with 11 bases matching TRBD2. From germline, CDR1 is SQVTM and CDR2 ANQGSEA. V dropped 7 bases and J dropped 2; count of bases not matched to a gene: 4. The length of the CDR3 is 13 residues. This CDR3 reads CSALAGGPYEQYF. The DNA for the CDR3 is TGCAGCGCCCTAGCGGGGGGCCCCTACGAGCAGTACTTC.

This clone was observed a few times. CDR3: CASSLDPLPRRTQYF. DNA for the CDR3: TGTGCCAGCAGCTTAGATCCCTTACCGCGGCGGACCCAGTACTTC. The chain has TRBV7-6 and TRBJ2-5; D gene unclear. This CDR3 spans 15 amino acids. Germline CDR1 is SGHVS and CDR2 is FNYEAQ. Trimming removed 1 base from V and 7 bases from J, with 16 bases in between.

The chain has TRBV10-3 and TRBJ1-3; 7 bases are a match to TRBD1. The CDR3 extends over 17 amino acids. The germline gives CDR1 ENHRY, CDR2 SYGVKD. The junction had 9 bases not matched to a gene; V was cut back by 4 bases and J by 0 bases. Here the CDR3 reads CAISGPGGQTSGNTIYF. DNA for the CDR3: TGTGCCATCAGTGGCCCAGGGGGACAAACCTCTGGAAACACCATATATTTT.

V is TRBV19 and J is TRBJ1-5; D unclear. This CDR3 contains 15 residues. Germline lookup yields CDR1 LNHDA and CDR2 SQIVND (reference sequence). The V gene lost 3 bases and the J gene lost 0 bases, with 9 bases spanning the gap. The CDR3 sequence: CASSMIGDSNQPQHF. The CDR3 nucleotides are TGTGCCAGTAGTATGATCGGGGATAGCAATCAGCCCCAGCATTTT.

This clone was observed once. This chain connects TRBV5-4 to TRBJ2-2, with 7 positions matching TRBD1. V lost 4 bases to trimming and J lost 6 bases; unmatched junction nucleotides: 6. Per the germline V gene, CDR1 is SGHNT and CDR2 is YYREEE (reference sequence). This CDR3 comprises 14 residues. The CDR3 region has the DNA TGTGCCAGCAGCCTAAAGACAGGGCCCGGGGAGCTGTTTTTT. Its protein product is CASSLKTGPGELFF.

The chain carries TRBV7-2 and TRBJ1-2; 8 bases line up with TRBD1. The junction had 6 bases not matched to a gene; V was cut back by 3 bases and J by 0 bases. CDR1 is SGHTA, CDR2 FQGNSA, per germline. The CDR3 length is 16 residues. CDR3 coding DNA: TGTGCCAGCAGCTTCCCACCAGGGGGCACTAACTATGGCTACACCTTC. Its translation: CASSFPPGGTNYGYTF.

The chain has TRBV5-1 and TRBJ2-3; D call uncertain. Between the trimmed V and J ends, which lost 0 bases and 2 bases, there was a span of 7 bases. This CDR3 spans 14 amino acids. Germline CDR1 reads SGHRS; CDR2 reads YFSETQ. CDR3 sequence: CASSLATPTDTQYF. For the CDR3, the DNA is TGCGCCAGCAGCTTGGCCACACCCACAGATACGCAGTATTTT.

The V gene is TRBV6-1, the J gene TRBJ1-5; TRBD1 is a possible D gene (5 bases). Trimming took off 4 bases at V and 4 bases at J, with 11 bases between the two ends. Germline V gives CDR1 MNHNS, CDR2 SASEGT. The CDR3 has 14 residues. CDR3 residues: CASSVNRGNQPQHF. The CDR3 DNA sequence: TGTGCCAGCAGTGTGAACCGGGGGAATCAGCCCCAGCATTTT.

The genes are TRBV5-6 and TRBJ1-2, with TRBD1 identical over 7 bases. This CDR3 is built from 14 residues. V was clipped by 3 bases and J by 2 bases; unmatched bases: 4. Germline V gene data show CDR1 as SGHDT and CDR2 as YYEEEE. The CDR3 nucleotides read TGTGCCAGCAGCTGGGGACAGCAAAACTATGGCTACACCTTC. The encoded protein is CASSWGQQNYGYTF.

This clone was seen a few times. The J gene is TRBJ2-1, the V gene TRBV5-6; TRBD1 matches 11 bases. The CDR3 totals 13 residues. Germline-derived CDR1 and CDR2 are SGHDT and YYEEEE. With 3 bases clipped from V and 8 bases from J, the junction kept 1 base outside the gene matches. CDR3 loop: CASSWGQGDEQFF. The CDR3 DNA reads TGTGCCAGCAGCTGGGGACAGGGGGATGAGCAGTTCTTC.

The J gene is TRBJ2-7, the V gene TRBV4-2; 10 nucleotides line up with TRBD1. Germline trimming cut 3 bases from V and 3 bases from J; bases unmatched to any gene: 5. This CDR3 is 15 amino acids long. Germline V gene data show CDR1 as LGHNA and CDR2 as YNFKEQ. The CDR3 coding sequence is TGTGCCAGCAGCCACCCGACAGGGGGCGGCTACGAGCAGTACTTC. Its translation is CASSHPTGGGYEQYF.